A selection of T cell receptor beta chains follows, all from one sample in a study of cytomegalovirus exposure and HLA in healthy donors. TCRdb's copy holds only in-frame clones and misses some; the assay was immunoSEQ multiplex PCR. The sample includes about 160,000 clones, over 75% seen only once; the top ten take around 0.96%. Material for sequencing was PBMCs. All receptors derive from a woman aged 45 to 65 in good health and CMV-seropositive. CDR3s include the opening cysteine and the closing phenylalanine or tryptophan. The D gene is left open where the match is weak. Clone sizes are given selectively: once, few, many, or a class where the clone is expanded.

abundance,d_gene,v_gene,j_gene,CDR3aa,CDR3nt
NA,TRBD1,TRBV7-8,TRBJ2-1,CASSLPLTGTGVRIYNEQFF,TGTGCCAGCAGCTTACCCTTAACCGGGACAGGGGTTCGTATCTACAATGAGCAGTTCTTC
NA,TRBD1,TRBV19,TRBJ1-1,CASSIFRTGRTEAFF,TGTGCCAGTAGTATCTTCAGGACAGGGCGGACTGAAGCTTTCTTT
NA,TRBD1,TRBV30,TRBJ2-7,CAWSGGTGLYEQYF,TGTGCCTGGAGTGGCGGGACAGGGCTCTACGAGCAGTACTTC
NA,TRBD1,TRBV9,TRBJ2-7,CASSLRQGSSYEQYF,TGTGCCAGCAGCCTCAGACAGGGATCCTCCTACGAGCAGTACTTC
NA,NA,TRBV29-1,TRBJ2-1,CSVPAGRQDYNEQFF,TGCAGCGTTCCGGCCGGGCGACAGGACTACAATGAGCAGTTCTTC
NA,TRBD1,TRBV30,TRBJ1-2,CAGTRGPRYGYTF,TGTGCCGGAACGAGGGGGCCGCGCTATGGCTACACCTTC
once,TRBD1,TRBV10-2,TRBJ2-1,CATGWTGGYNEQFF,TGCGCCACCGGGTGGACAGGGGGATACAATGAGCAGTTCTTC
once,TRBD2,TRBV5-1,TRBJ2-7,CASSSGTSGRPPQYF,TGCGCCAGCAGCTCAGGGACTAGCGGGAGGCCCCCCCAGTACTTC
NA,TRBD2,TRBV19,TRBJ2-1,CASSILAGVGAEQFF,TGTGCCAGTAGTATACTAGCGGGAGTAGGGGCCGAGCAGTTCTTC
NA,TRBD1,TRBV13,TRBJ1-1,CASSEATGENTEAFF,TGTGCCAGCAGCGAGGCGACAGGGGAGAACACTGAAGCTTTCTTT
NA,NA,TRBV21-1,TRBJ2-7,CASSKGVGGFYEQYF,TGTGCCAGCAGCAAAGGTGTTGGCGGGTTCTACGAGCAGTACTTC
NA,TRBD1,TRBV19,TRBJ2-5,CASSWGRGPGETQYF,TGTGCCAGTAGTTGGGGCAGGGGGCCTGGTGAGACCCAGTACTTC
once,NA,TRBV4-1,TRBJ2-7,CASSQASRYEQYF,TGCGCCAGCAGCCAAGCTTCGCGCTACGAGCAGTACTTC
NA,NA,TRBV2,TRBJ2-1,CASSEARAFFF,TGTGCCAGCAGTGAAGCGCGGGCGTTTTTCTTC
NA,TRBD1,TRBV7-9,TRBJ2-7,CASSLAPGTAYEQYF,TGTGCCAGCAGCTTAGCCCCCGGGACAGCTTACGAGCAGTACTTC
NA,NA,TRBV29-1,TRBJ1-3,CSVAASSGNTIYF,TGCAGCGTCGCGGCTAGCTCTGGAAACACCATATATTTT
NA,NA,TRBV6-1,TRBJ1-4,CASKRAGDEKLFF,TGTGCCAGCAAGAGGGCAGGGGATGAAAAACTGTTTTTT
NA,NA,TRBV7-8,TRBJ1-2,CASSLSVQYVVITF,TGTGCCAGCAGCTTAAGCGTCCAATACGTCGTAATCACCTTC
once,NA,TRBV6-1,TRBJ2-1,CASRGGHSGTNEQFF,TGTGCCAGCAGAGGGGGACACTCTGGCACGAATGAGCAGTTCTTC
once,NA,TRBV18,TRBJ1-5,CASSHFPPAGIFQPQHF,TGTGCCAGCTCACATTTTCCCCCGGCAGGGATCTTTCAGCCCCAGCATTTT
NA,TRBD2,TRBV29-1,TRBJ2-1,CSGPGLAGGPLNEQFF,TGCAGCGGGCCGGGACTAGCGGGAGGGCCCCTCAATGAGCAGTTCTTC
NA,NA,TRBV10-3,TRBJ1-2,CAISESGEAGYTF,TGTGCCATCAGTGAGTCTGGGGAGGCTGGCTACACCTTC
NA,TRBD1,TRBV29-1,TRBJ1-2,CSVVDRGGDGYTF,TGCAGCGTAGTCGACAGGGGGGGTGATGGCTACACCTTC
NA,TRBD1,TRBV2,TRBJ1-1,CASRGGQGNTEAFF,TGTGCCAGCAGGGGGGGACAGGGGAACACTGAAGCTTTCTTT
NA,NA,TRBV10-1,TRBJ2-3,CASSEGAFTDTQYF,TGCGCCAGCAGTGAGGGGGCTTTCACAGATACGCAGTATTTT
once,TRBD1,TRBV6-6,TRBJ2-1,CASNYPSGTVDEQFF,TGTGCCAGCAACTACCCCTCGGGGACAGTTGATGAGCAGTTCTTC
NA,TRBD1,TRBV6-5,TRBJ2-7,CASSPTGGYEQYF,TGTGCCAGCAGTCCCACAGGGGGCTACGAGCAGTACTTC
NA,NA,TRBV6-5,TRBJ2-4,CASKGLAKNIQYF,TGTGCCAGCAAGGGACTAGCCAAAAACATTCAGTACTTC
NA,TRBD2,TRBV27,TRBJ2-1,CASRPLSGGAPYEQFF,TGTGCCAGCAGACCCCTTAGCGGGGGGGCCCCCTATGAGCAGTTCTTC
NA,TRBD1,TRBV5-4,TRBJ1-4,CASSSDRADEKLFF,TGTGCCAGCAGCTCGGACAGGGCCGATGAAAAACTGTTTTTT
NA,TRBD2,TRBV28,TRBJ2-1,CASSPGLAVHEQFF,TGTGCCAGCAGCCCCGGACTAGCGGTACATGAGCAGTTCTTC
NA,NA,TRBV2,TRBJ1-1,CASSEMDKNTEAFF,TGTGCCAGCAGTGAAATGGACAAGAACACTGAAGCTTTCTTT
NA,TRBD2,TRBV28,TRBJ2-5,CASSLILAGKQTQYF,TGTGCCAGCAGTTTAATCCTAGCGGGGAAACAGACCCAGTACTTC
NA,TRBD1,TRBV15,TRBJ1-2,CATSRDRTGGGYTF,TGTGCCACCAGCAGAGATCGGACAGGGGGAGGCTACACCTTC
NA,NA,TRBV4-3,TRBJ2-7,CASSREGPGNYEQYF,TGCGCCAGCAGCCGAGAGGGTCCAGGGAACTACGAGCAGTACTTC
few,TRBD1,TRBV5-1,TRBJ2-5,CASSPNTGGAETQYF,TGCGCCAGCAGCCCGAACACAGGGGGCGCAGAGACCCAGTACTTC
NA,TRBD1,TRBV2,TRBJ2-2,CASSGTGFKIGELFF,TGTGCCAGCAGCGGGACAGGGTTTAAGATCGGGGAGCTGTTTTTT
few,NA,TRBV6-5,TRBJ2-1,CASSYGLDGYNEQFF,TGTGCCAGCAGTTACGGACTTGACGGCTACAATGAGCAGTTCTTC
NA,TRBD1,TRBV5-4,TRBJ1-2,CASSLARGPTNYGYTF,TGTGCCAGCAGCTTGGCCAGGGGGCCCACTAACTATGGCTACACCTTC
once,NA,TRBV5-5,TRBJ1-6,CAGGGTLGSPLHF,TGTGCCGGAGGAGGGACGTTGGGTTCACCCCTCCACTTT
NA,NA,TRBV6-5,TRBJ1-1,CASSYGGATEAFF,TGTGCCAGCAGTTACGGGGGCGCGACTGAAGCTTTCTTT
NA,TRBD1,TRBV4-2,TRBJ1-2,CASSWDRGGDGYTF,TGTGCCAGCTCATGGGACAGGGGAGGAGATGGCTACACCTTC
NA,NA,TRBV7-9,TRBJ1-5,CASSSQGGNQPQHF,TGTGCCAGCAGCTCACAGGGCGGCAATCAGCCCCAGCATTTT
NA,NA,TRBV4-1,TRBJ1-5,CASSQPMDISSNQPQHF,TGCGCCAGCAGCCAGCCTATGGACATCTCTAGCAATCAGCCCCAGCATTTT
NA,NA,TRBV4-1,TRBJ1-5,CASSQDGGGNQPQHF,TGCGCCAGCAGCCAAGACGGGGGGGGAAATCAGCCCCAGCATTTT
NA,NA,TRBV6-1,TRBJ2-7,CASSALAYEQYF,TGTGCCAGCAGTGCCCTAGCCTACGAGCAGTACTTC
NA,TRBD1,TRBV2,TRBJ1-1,CASSTGQGNTEAFF,TGTGCCAGCAGTACCGGACAGGGGAACACTGAAGCTTTCTTT
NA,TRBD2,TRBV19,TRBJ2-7,CASIGPGLAGSKGYEQYF,TGTGCCAGTATAGGACCGGGACTAGCGGGATCGAAAGGGTACGAGCAGTACTTC
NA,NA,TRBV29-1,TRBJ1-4,CSVSLRGPNEKLFF,TGCAGCGTTTCGCTCAGGGGTCCTAATGAAAAACTGTTTTTT
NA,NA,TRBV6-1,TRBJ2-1,CASIGSVHNEQFF,TGTGCCAGCATAGGTAGCGTCCACAATGAGCAGTTCTTC
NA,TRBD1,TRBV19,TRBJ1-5,CASQDRGPSNSNQPQHF,TGTGCCAGCCAGGACAGGGGGCCCTCGAATAGCAATCAGCCCCAGCATTTT
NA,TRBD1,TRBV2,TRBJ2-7,CASSAGQVSSYEQYF,TGTGCCAGCAGTGCGGGACAGGTTAGCTCCTACGAGCAGTACTTC
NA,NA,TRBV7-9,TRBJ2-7,CASSLGDGGLRRQYF,TGTGCCAGCAGCTTAGGAGACGGAGGTCTACGACGGCAGTACTTC
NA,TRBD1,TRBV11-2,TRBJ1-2,CASSLFEGAGYTF,TGTGCCAGCAGCTTATTCGAGGGGGCGGGCTACACCTTC
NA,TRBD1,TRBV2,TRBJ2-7,CASRMQGALGEQYF,TGTGCCAGCAGAATGCAGGGGGCGCTGGGGGAGCAGTACTTC
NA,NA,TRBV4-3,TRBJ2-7,CASSQDIAARGEQYF,TGCGCCAGCAGCCAAGATATTGCGGCACGGGGCGAGCAGTACTTC
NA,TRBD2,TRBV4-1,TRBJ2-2,CASSQVPGTSGLQTGELFF,TGCGCCAGCAGCCAGGTTCCCGGGACTAGCGGGCTTCAAACCGGGGAGCTGTTTTTT
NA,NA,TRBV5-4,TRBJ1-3,CASSLERPDSDFSGNTIYF,TGTGCCAGCAGCTTGGAACGCCCGGACAGCGACTTCTCTGGAAACACCATATATTTT
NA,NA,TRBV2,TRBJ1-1,CASRVVGEATEAFF,TGTGCCAGCAGGGTTGTGGGGGAGGCGACTGAAGCTTTCTTT